This T cell receptor beta chain came from a study of beta chain features in type 1 diabetes. Study conclusions and caveats: Compared to healthy donors, patients appeared to have naive, central memory and Treg TCRB repertoires that were more alike. Since sequencing was performed on cDNA, cells with high TCR expression could be over-represented. For type 1 diabetes patients, VDJ junctions showed fewer insertions and more deletions. Type 1 diabetes patients had TCRB CDR3s that were shorter (moderately but significantly so) in all four CD4+ subsets.

The study reverse transcribed the entire isolated RNA, so it sequenced expressed TCRB transcripts. The protocol was immunoSEQ multiplex PCR, while the TCRdb copy is restricted to in-frame clones and leaves out a portion. Among about 300,000 clones listed, approximately 13% were seen once. The length of the CDR3 is 12 residues. V lost 5 bases and J 5 bases, leaving 9 bases between the germline ends. Germline V gene sequence: CDR1 SEHNR, CDR2 FQNEAQ (reference sequence). As for this clone: The antigen is unknown.

This clonotype originated in a woman between 18 and 29 years old with type 1 diabetes. The sequenced sample consisted of naive CD4+ T cells from blood. The rearrangement joins TRBV7-9 to TRBJ2-5; unclear D gene. CDR3 DNA sequence: TGTGCCAGCAGCCCCCACGGGGAGACCCAGTACTTC. Translating it yields CASSPHGETQYF.